What follows is one T cell receptor (beta chain) and its context. This sample was included in a study of blood T cell repertoires in COVID-19. Study as a whole: The analysed material was cDNA or gDNA that came from T cells, B-cell-depleted T cells, or PBMCs.

As originally analysed: Using reference gene primer amplification, nucleated cell counts were estimated. Sequencing used immunoSEQ multiplex PCR; TCRdb keeps in-frame clones, though not all of them. V, J and clone size derive from that table, while D and trimming were established from the DNA sequence. The sample gives approximately 250,000 clones, approximately 90% of which show up once; approximately 2.9% is in the top ten. Membership in each cohort depended on participant-reported clinical history. This clonotype was sampled from a man aged 40-55 years who had been exposed to COVID-19. The sequenced sample was PBMCs or T cells enriched from blood (not recorded which).

The CDR3 spells CASSGGANRGYNTEAFF. As DNA, the CDR3 is TGTGCCAGCAGTGGAGGGGCCAACAGGGGATACAACACTGAAGCTTTCTTT. The rearrangement joins TRBV28 to TRBJ1-1, with TRBD1 identical over 7 bases. The CDR3 has 17 residues. CDR1 is MDHEN and CDR2 is SYDVKM in the germline V gene. V lost 5 bases and J lost 2; bases outside the gene matches: 14.